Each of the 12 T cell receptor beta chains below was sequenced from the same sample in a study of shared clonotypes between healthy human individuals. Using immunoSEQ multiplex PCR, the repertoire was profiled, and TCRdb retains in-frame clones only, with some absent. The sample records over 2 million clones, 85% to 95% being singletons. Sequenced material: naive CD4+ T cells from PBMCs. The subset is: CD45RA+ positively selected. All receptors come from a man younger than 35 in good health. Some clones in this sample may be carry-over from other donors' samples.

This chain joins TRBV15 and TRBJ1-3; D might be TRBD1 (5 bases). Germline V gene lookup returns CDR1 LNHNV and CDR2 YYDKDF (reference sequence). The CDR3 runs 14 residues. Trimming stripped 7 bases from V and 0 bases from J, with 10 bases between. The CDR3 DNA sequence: TGTGCCACCAATAGGGACCTCTCTGGAAACACCATATATTTT. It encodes CATNRDLSGNTIYF.

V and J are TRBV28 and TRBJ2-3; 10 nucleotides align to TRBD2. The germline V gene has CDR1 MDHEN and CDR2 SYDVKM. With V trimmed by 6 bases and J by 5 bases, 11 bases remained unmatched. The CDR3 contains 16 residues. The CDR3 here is CASRALSGRAEDTQYF. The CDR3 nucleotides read TGTGCCAGCAGGGCATTAAGCGGGAGGGCCGAAGATACGCAGTATTTT.

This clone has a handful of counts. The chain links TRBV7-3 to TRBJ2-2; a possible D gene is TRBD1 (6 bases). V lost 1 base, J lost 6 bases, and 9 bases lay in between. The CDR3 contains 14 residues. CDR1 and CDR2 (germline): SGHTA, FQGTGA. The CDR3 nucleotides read TGTGCCAGCAGCTTAAGCAGGGGAGCCGGGGAGCTGTTTTTT. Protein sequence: CASSLSRGAGELFF.

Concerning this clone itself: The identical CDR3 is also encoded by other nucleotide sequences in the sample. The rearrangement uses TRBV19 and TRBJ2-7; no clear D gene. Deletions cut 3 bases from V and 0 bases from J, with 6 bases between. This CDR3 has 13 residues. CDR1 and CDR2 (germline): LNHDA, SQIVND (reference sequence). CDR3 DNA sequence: TGTGCCAGTAGTATTGGAAGCTCCTACGAGCAGTACTTC. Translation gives CASSIGSSYEQYF.

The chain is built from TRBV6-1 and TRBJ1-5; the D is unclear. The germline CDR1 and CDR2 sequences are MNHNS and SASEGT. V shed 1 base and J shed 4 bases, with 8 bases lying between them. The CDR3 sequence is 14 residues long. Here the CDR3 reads CASSEVNRNQPQHF. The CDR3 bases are TGTGCCAGCAGTGAAGTAAACAGAAATCAGCCCCAGCATTTT.

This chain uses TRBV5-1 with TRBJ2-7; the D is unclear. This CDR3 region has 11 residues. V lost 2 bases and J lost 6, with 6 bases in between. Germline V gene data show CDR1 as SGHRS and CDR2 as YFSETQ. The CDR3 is CASSLGIEQYF. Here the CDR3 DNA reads TGCGCCAGCAGCTTAGGAATCGAGCAGTACTTC.

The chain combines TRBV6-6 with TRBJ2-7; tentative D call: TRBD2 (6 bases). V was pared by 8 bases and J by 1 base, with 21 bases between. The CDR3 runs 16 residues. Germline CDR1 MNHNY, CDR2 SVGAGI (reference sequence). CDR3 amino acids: CASSSGRTSTSYEQYF. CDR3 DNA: TGTGCCAGCTCCTCAGGGAGGACTTCGACTTCCTACGAGCAGTACTTC.

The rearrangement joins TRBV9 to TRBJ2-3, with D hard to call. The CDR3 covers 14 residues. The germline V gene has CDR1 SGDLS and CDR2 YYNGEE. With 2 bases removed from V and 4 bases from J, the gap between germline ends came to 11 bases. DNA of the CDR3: TGTGCCAGCAGCGTTGGGCTTTCCTCAGATACGCAGTATTTT. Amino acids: CASSVGLSSDTQYF.

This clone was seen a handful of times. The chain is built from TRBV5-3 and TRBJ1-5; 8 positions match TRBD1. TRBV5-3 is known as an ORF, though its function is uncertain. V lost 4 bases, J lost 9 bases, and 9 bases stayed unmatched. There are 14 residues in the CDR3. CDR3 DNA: TGTGCCAGAAGCCGATCGACCACAGGGGGGCCCCAGCATTTT. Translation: CARSRSTTGGPQHF.

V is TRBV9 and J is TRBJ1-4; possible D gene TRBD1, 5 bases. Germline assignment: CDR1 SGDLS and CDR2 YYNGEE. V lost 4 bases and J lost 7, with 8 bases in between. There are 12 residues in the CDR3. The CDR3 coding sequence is TGTGCCAGCAGCAGGGACTTTGAAAAACTGTTTTTT. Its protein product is CASSRDFEKLFF.

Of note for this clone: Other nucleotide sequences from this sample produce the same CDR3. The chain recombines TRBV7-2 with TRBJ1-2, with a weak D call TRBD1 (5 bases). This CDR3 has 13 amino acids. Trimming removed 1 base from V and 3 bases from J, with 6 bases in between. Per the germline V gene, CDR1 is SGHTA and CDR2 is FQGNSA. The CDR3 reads CASSLGGDYGYTF. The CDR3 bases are TGTGCCAGCAGCTTAGGGGGGGACTATGGCTACACCTTC.

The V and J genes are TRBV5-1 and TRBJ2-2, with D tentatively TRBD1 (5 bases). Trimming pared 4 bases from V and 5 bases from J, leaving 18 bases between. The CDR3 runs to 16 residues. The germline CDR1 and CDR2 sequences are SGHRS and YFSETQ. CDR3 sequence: CASSPLGRAQTGELFF. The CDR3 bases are TGCGCCAGCAGCCCCCTGGGGCGTGCACAGACCGGGGAGCTGTTTTTT.